The clone carrying this T cell receptor (beta chain) was seen at least ten times. Its antigen is not known. This sample is part of a study of spatial heterogeneity in lung cancer. On the study more broadly: Unique TCR and UMI combinations averaged more than ten appearances each in raw reads.

General study results and limits: Relative to follow-up, resection was when ubiquitous expanded tumor TCRs appeared more in blood.

Time point meaning: sample taken at primary tumor resection. Unsorted whole RNA of tumor, nontumor lung or frozen PBMC was sequenced. The donors, more than 55 patients with untreated early-stage non-small cell lung cancer, provided the samples. Per germline, CDR1 GTSNPN and CDR2 SVGIG (reference sequence). The CDR3 is 12 residues long. V was cut by 0 bases and J by 2 bases, with 5 bases left in between. TCRdb itself ran the 5' RACE reads through MiXCR, one entry per CDR3 protein. Here the sample spans tens of thousands of distinct CDR3 sequences, over 4.5% being singletons. The origin of this receptor is a male donor with early-stage non-small cell lung cancer. The chain is built from TRBV30 and TRBJ2-7; unclear D gene. The specimen comprised PBMCs, sampled at surgery. CDR3 sequence reads: CAWSVGTYEQYF. For the CDR3, the DNA is TGTGCCTGGAGTGTAGGGACCTACGAGCAGTACTTC.